The present entry profiles one T cell receptor (beta chain) with its context. Surgery without prior neoadjuvant therapy was the treatment of the selected pancreatic ductal adenocarcinoma patients. The data derive from a study of T cells in pancreatic ductal adenocarcinoma. With V trimmed by 3 bases and J by 1 base, 6 bases remained unmatched. This CDR3 has 14 residues. Germline V gene data show CDR1 as SQVTM and CDR2 as ANQGSEA. Some clones are missing from TCRdb's copy, which holds only in-frame ones; the method was immunoSEQ multiplex PCR. The repertoire has approximately 16,000 clones, approximately 90% of them found once; the top ten carry 15% to 20%.

Sequencing input: PBMCs. The TCR was taken from a human donor with pancreatic ductal adenocarcinoma. V gene TRBV29-1 combines with J gene TRBJ2-7; 7 bases are shared with TRBD2. DNA of the CDR3: TGCAGCGTTGATATGGGGAGGGATTCCTACGAGCAGTACTTC. Encoded protein: CSVDMGRDSYEQYF.